The 18 T cell receptor beta chains below were found in one sample sequenced in a study of cytomegalovirus exposure and HLA in healthy donors (dated by TCRdb to 2015 to 2018). The protocol used for the library was the immunoSEQ multiplex PCR assay. The multiplex PCR relied on a mix of 60 forward primers for TCR Vbeta segments and 13 reverse primers for TCR Jbeta segments. TCRdb mirrors the immuneACCESS table, restricted to in-frame sequences. Some clones are absent from its copies; in checked studies, under half trace to an unresolved V gene, and the reason for the others is unknown. The sample includes tens of thousands of clones, with roughly 74% observed a single time. Jointly, the top ten make up 22% of the sample. The sequenced sample was PBMCs. The source of these receptors is a woman aged 25 to 39 in good health and CMV-seropositive.

The chain carries TRBV11-2 and TRBJ2-7, with D tentatively TRBD2 (5 bases). This CDR3 has 12 amino acids. Trimming pared 1 base from V and 7 bases from J, leaving 8 bases between. Per the germline V gene, CDR1 is SGHAT and CDR2 is FQNNGV. In DNA, the CDR3 is TGTGCCAGCAGCTTAGGGAGAGGGGAGCAGTACTTC. Its protein product is CASSLGRGEQYF.

This clone was seen a handful of times. The chain carries TRBV6-1 and TRBJ2-2; 7 bases agree with TRBD1. Germline trimming cut 3 bases from V and 6 bases from J; bases unmatched to any gene: 10. The CDR3 is made up of 16 amino acids. Germline values: CDR1 MNHNS, CDR2 SASEGT. The DNA for the CDR3 is TGTGCCAGCAGTGAGAACAGGGGCCCCGTCGCCGGGGAGCTGTTTTTT. Translation gives CASSENRGPVAGELFF.

J is TRBJ2-1 and V is TRBV7-2; 7 positions agree with TRBD1. CDR1 is SGHTA, CDR2 FQGNSA, per germline. CDR3 size: 12 residues. Trimming cost V 3 bases and J 10 bases; bases outside gene matches: 3. The DNA for the CDR3 is TGTGCCAGCAGCTTGACAGGGATCGAGCAGTTCTTC. Its translation is CASSLTGIEQFF.

This chain links TRBV30 with TRBJ2-1; D uncertain. V shed 0 bases and J shed 8 bases, with 8 bases lying between them. Per germline, CDR1 GTSNPN and CDR2 SVGIG (reference sequence). This CDR3 region has 12 residues. CDR3 region: CAWSVLQDEQFF. The CDR3 DNA reads TGTGCCTGGAGTGTACTCCAGGATGAGCAGTTCTTC.

The chain joins TRBV28 to TRBJ2-7, with D maybe TRBD1 (6 bases). The CDR3 covers 12 residues. Germline CDR1 is MDHEN and CDR2 is SYDVKM. The ends were cut back, 5 bases at V and 6 bases at J, with 11 bases in the middle. Here the CDR3 reads CASSLTGSEQYF. For the CDR3, the DNA is TGTGCCAGCAGTCTCACAGGGTCCGAGCAGTACTTC.

This chain connects TRBV29-1 to TRBJ1-1; D possibly corresponds to TRBD1 (6 bases). The CDR3 runs 14 residues. Deletions cut 7 bases from V and 5 bases from J, with 20 bases between. Germline values: CDR1 SQVTM, CDR2 ANQGSEA. The CDR3 DNA is TGCAGCGCCCACAGCGGGGGGCTCCGAACTGAAGCTTTCTTT. It translates to CSAHSGGLRTEAFF.

The chain uses TRBV29-1 and TRBJ2-5; 8 bases agree with TRBD1. The J call may be incorrect, as the DNA end agrees better with TRBJ2-7. Germline V gene data show CDR1 as SQVTM and CDR2 as ANQGSEA. The CDR3 is made up of 11 amino acids. In DNA, the CDR3 is TGCAGCGTGGACCAGGGGGCCGAGCAGTACTTC. This codes for CSVDQGAEQYF.

V gene TRBV7-8 combines with J gene TRBJ1-5, with D possibly TRBD1 on 6 matching bases. Trimming shortened V by 5 bases and J by 6 bases, and 11 bases separated the two germline ends. CDR3 size: 13 residues. Germline lookup yields CDR1 SGHVS and CDR2 FQNEAQ. CDR3: CASSTHRVQPQHF. The CDR3 coding sequence is TGTGCCAGCAGCACCCACAGGGTTCAGCCCCAGCATTTT.

This CDR3 is CASTATGGGTQYF. The CDR3 DNA is TGTGCCAGCACCGCGACAGGGGGTGGGACCCAGTACTTC. The chain couples TRBV7-8 to TRBJ2-5, with TRBD1 matching 9 bases. The length of the CDR3 is 13 residues. CDR1 and CDR2 (germline): SGHVS, FQNEAQ. Trimming at V came to 7 bases and at J to 7 bases, leaving 7 bases not matched to a gene.

V is TRBV6-5 and J is TRBJ2-1, with TRBD2 identical over 12 bases. Germline V gene data show CDR1 as MNHEY and CDR2 as SVGAGI. Germline trimming cut 5 bases from V and 7 bases from J; bases unmatched to any gene: 6. The CDR3 sequence is 15 residues long. CDR3 protein: CASSRLGLAGNEQFF. The CDR3, as DNA: TGTGCCAGCAGTAGACTCGGACTAGCGGGGAATGAGCAGTTCTTC.

V usage is TRBV15 and J usage is TRBJ2-3; a weak D match, TRBD2 (5 bases). CDR3 length: 14 residues. V gave up 1 base and J gave up 6 bases, with 11 bases separating them. Germline CDR1 is LNHNV and CDR2 is YYDKDF (reference sequence). The CDR3 region has the DNA TGTGCCACCAGCAGAGCGGGATTTATTGATACGCAGTATTTT. It yields the protein CATSRAGFIDTQYF.

Remarks on this clone: Germline is not matched at one junction end, which may reflect a read error. This chain connects TRBV7-9 to TRBJ1-1, with TRBD1 matching over 9 bases. Germline CDR1 is SEHNR and CDR2 is FQNEAQ (reference sequence). The CDR3 covers 12 residues. The CDR3 DNA follows: TGTTCCAGCAGCTACTCGGGACAGGGTGCTTTCTTT. Its protein is CSSSYSGQGAFF. The full variable domain, with the rest looked up from reference TRBV7-9 and TRBJ1-1, is DTGVSQNPRHKITKRGQNVTFRCDPISEHNRLYWYRQTLGQGPEFLTYFQNEAQLEKSRLLSDRFSAERPKGSFSTLEIQRTEQGDSAMYLCSSSYSGQGAFFGQGTRLTVV.

The chain uses TRBV9 and TRBJ1-2; 11 bases are shared with TRBD1. In germline, CDR1 is SGDLS, CDR2 YYNGEE. CDR3 length: 15 amino acids. Germline trimming cut 3 bases from V and 8 bases from J; bases unmatched to any gene: 9. As DNA, the CDR3 is TGTGCCAGCAGCGCCGAGGACAGGGGGCGCCACGGCTACACCTTC. Translating gives CASSAEDRGRHGYTF.

The chain is built from TRBV30 and TRBJ1-5; 9 nucleotides align to TRBD1. The CDR3 runs to 14 residues. V lost 4 bases and J lost 4; bases outside the gene matches: 5. Germline V gene sequence: CDR1 GTSNPN, CDR2 SVGIG (reference sequence). CDR3 amino acids: CAWNTGTGNQPQHF. CDR3 in DNA: TGTGCCTGGAATACCGGGACAGGGAATCAGCCCCAGCATTTT.

The chain is built from TRBV9 and TRBJ2-4, with D uncertain. V lost 0 bases and J lost 4, with 8 bases in between. The CDR3 loop spans 14 amino acids. CDR1 and CDR2 from the germline V gene are SGDLS and YYNGEE. CDR3 DNA: TGTGCCAGCAGCGTAGAGGCGGATAAAAACATTCAGTACTTC. Amino acids: CASSVEADKNIQYF.

The chain is built from TRBV6-5 and TRBJ2-1; tentatively, D is TRBD2 (5 bases). Trimming took 5 bases from V and 10 from J, leaving 15 bases between them. The CDR3 runs 13 residues. In germline, CDR1 is MNHEY, CDR2 SVGAGI. In DNA form, the CDR3 reads TGTGCCAGCAGTCCCCCCCGGGGTTGGGAGCAGTTCTTC. As protein: CASSPPRGWEQFF.

As concerns this clone: The CDR3 does not close with the conserved phenylalanine or tryptophan, likely indicating a read error. This chain uses TRBV19 with TRBJ1-2; tentative D call: TRBD1 (5 bases). The V end was cut by 0 bases, the J end by 7 bases, with 15 bases between. The CDR3 has 15 amino acids. CDR1 is LNHDA, CDR2 SQIVND, per germline (reference sequence). The CDR3 region is CASSIDLRGGRGYTL. The DNA for the CDR3 is TGTGCCAGTAGTATAGATCTACGGGGGGGACGTGGCTACACCCTC.

This clone appeared a few times. At one end, the junction sequence differs from germline, possibly due to a read error. V and J are TRBV6-5 and TRBJ1-1; D unclear. The CDR3 runs to 15 residues. From germline, CDR1 is MNHEY and CDR2 SVGAGI. In DNA, the CDR3 is TGTGCCAGCAGGTACTCGTTTTGGCGGGCCGGTCGTGGTTTCTTT. It is translated as CASRYSFWRAGRGFF.